The 17 T cell receptor beta chains below were found in one sample sequenced in a study of cytomegalovirus exposure and HLA in healthy donors. 60 Vbeta and 13 Jbeta primers were used in PCR. Here immunoSEQ multiplex PCR was the method, and the copy in TCRdb shows in-frame clones only, minus some. The sample lists roughly 160,000 clones, approximately 81% occurring once. The sample was PBMCs. The receptors were sampled from a female donor in good health and CMV-seronegative.

This chain uses TRBV4-2 with TRBJ2-7; 8 nucleotides agree with TRBD1. Germline CDR1 LGHNA, CDR2 YNFKEQ. J lost 2 bases, V lost 4 bases, and 4 bases had no gene match. This CDR3 is built from 14 residues. The DNA of the CDR3 is TGTGCCAGCAGCCGCGGGACAGGACCCTACGAGCAGTACTTC. Protein: CASSRGTGPYEQYF.

V gene TRBV19 combines with J gene TRBJ1-4, with 7 positions matching TRBD1. The V gene's germline CDR1 is LNHDA and CDR2 SQIVND (reference sequence). Losses at the gene ends were 7 bases for V and 5 bases for J; bases not matched to a gene: 10. CDR3 size: 15 residues. DNA of the CDR3: TGTGCCAGTACTACACGGACAGGCAAGAATGAAAAACTGTTTTTT. Translated: CASTTRTGKNEKLFF.

V gene TRBV27 combines with J gene TRBJ1-2; D not certain. V lost 2 bases, J lost 0 bases, and 4 bases lay in between. From germline, CDR1 is MNHEY and CDR2 SMNVEV (reference sequence). This CDR3 has 13 amino acids. The CDR3 DNA reads TGTGCCAGCAGTTTAGGAGCTAACTATGGCTACACCTTC. Residues: CASSLGANYGYTF.

This chain links TRBV28 with TRBJ2-7, with 7 bases aligning to TRBD2. The CDR3 sequence is 14 residues long. CDR1 is MDHEN, CDR2 SYDVKM, per germline. V lost 7 bases, J lost 2 bases, and 8 bases stayed unmatched. The CDR3 DNA reads TGTGCCAGCACAAGAGAACGGGGGGCCTACGAGCAGTACTTC. It translates to CASTRERGAYEQYF.

V gene TRBV5-4 combines with J gene TRBJ2-1, with D unclear. From germline, CDR1 is SGHNT and CDR2 YYREEE (reference sequence). Trimming stripped 4 bases from V and 8 bases from J, with 13 bases between. This CDR3 region has 13 residues. CDR3 DNA sequence: TGTGCCAGCAGCACCCAGAAACGGGATGAGCAGTTCTTC. This sequence encodes CASSTQKRDEQFF.

CDR3 DNA sequence: TGCGCCAGCAGCTTGGCCACCTCGGGCACAGATACGCAGTATTTT. Translation: CASSLATSGTDTQYF. The rearrangement joins TRBV5-1 to TRBJ2-3; unclear D gene. Germline values: CDR1 SGHRS, CDR2 YFSETQ. Deletions cut 0 bases from V and 1 base from J, with 9 bases between. CDR3 length: 15 residues. Supplemented by reference TRBV5-1 and TRBJ2-3, the full variable domain reads KAGVTQTPRYLIKTRGQQVTLSCSPISGHRSVSWYQQTPGQGLQFLFEYFSETQRNKGNFPGRFSGRQFSNSRSEMNVSTLELGDSALYLCASSLATSGTDTQYFGPGTRLTVL.

This clone has a single count. This rearrangement joins TRBV9 to TRBJ1-2; 7 bases match TRBD1. The CDR3 totals 15 residues. Germline V gives CDR1 SGDLS, CDR2 YYNGEE. V was clipped by 4 bases and J by 6 bases; unmatched bases: 12. CDR3 amino acids: CASSQGGSRRDGYTF. CDR3 coding DNA: TGTGCCAGCAGCCAGGGGGGATCACGGCGGGATGGCTACACCTTC.

The V call is TRBV7-6, the J call TRBJ1-3, with D hard to call. The ends were cut back, 0 bases at V and 3 bases at J, with 15 bases in the middle. Germline V gives CDR1 SGHVS, CDR2 FNYEAQ. The CDR3 is 17 residues long. CDR3 DNA sequence: TGTGCCAGCAGCTTAGCGCGGGGATATGGATATGGAAACACCATATATTTT. Amino acids: CASSLARGYGYGNTIYF. Complete variable domain (other parts from reference TRBV7-6 and TRBJ1-3): GAGVSQSPRYKVTKRGQDVALRCDPISGHVSLYWYRQALGQGPEFLTYFNYEAQQDKSGLPNDRFSAERPEGSISTLTIQRTEQRDSAMYRCASSLARGYGYGNTIYFGEGSWLTVV.

This clone was counted a few times. V and J are TRBV9 and TRBJ2-3; possibly TRBD1 for D (6 bases). V lost 0 bases and J 0 bases, leaving 8 bases between the germline ends. CDR3 size: 15 residues. Germline V gene sequence: CDR1 SGDLS, CDR2 YYNGEE. In DNA form, the CDR3 reads TGTGCCAGCAGCGTAGGGGGGCAGAGCACAGATACGCAGTATTTT. This codes for CASSVGGQSTDTQYF.

This clone was detected only a few times. The chain links TRBV21-1 to TRBJ2-6; the tabulated D call, TRBD2, remains unverified against the DNA. TRBV21-1 corresponds to a pseudogene. The CDR3 is 15 residues long. The CDR3 loop is CASSRRGSGANVLTF. CDR3 nucleotides: TGTGCCAGCAGCAGGAGGGGCTCTGGGGCCAACGTCCTGACTTTC.

This chain uses TRBV4-3 with TRBJ2-5; 11 nucleotides align to TRBD1. The CDR3 is 16 residues long. V shed 0 bases and J 3 bases; nucleotides not matched to a gene: 3. Per the germline V gene, CDR1 is LGHNA and CDR2 is YSLEER. The CDR3 nucleotides read TGCGCCAGCAGCCAAGATATGGGACAGGGGGAAGAGACCCAGTACTTC. Its protein product is CASSQDMGQGEETQYF.

The rearrangement uses TRBV6-5 and TRBJ1-3; 8 bases map to TRBD1. Germline CDR1 MNHEY, CDR2 SVGAGI. Trimming at V came to 6 bases and at J to 2 bases, leaving 3 bases not matched to a gene. CDR3 length: 14 amino acids. CDR3 sequence: CASSPTGAGNTIYF. The CDR3 DNA is TGTGCCAGCAGCCCGACAGGGGCTGGAAACACCATATATTTT.

The chain is built from TRBV5-1 and TRBJ2-1; 7 bases are shared with TRBD1. The CDR3 length is 15 residues. Germline V gives CDR1 SGHRS, CDR2 YFSETQ. V trimming: 4 bases; J trimming: 3 bases; junction bases outside the gene matches: 7. The CDR3 DNA sequence: TGCGCCAGCAGCCCTACAGGGGATATCTACAATGAGCAGTTCTTC. This sequence encodes CASSPTGDIYNEQFF.

The chain links TRBV13 to TRBJ2-7, with TRBD1 identical over 7 bases. Trimming at V came to 5 bases and at J to 6 bases, leaving 10 bases not matched to a gene. This CDR3 is 14 amino acids long. Looked up from germline, CDR1 is PRHDT and CDR2 is FYEKMQ (reference sequence). The CDR3: CASSLTTGLAEQYF. CDR3 in DNA: TGTGCCAGCAGCCTAACGACAGGGTTGGCCGAGCAGTACTTC.

The rearrangement links TRBV4-1 to TRBJ2-7; TRBD2 matches at 8 bases. The germline CDR1 and CDR2 sequences are MGHRA and YSYEKL. The CDR3 extends over 18 amino acids. The V and J ends lost 1 base and 1 base, in that order; junction bases with no gene match: 12. The CDR3 here is CASSQADPLSGGSYEQYF. Written as DNA, the CDR3 is TGCGCCAGCAGCCAAGCGGACCCCCTCTCGGGAGGGTCCTACGAGCAGTACTTC.

This clone was counted only a few times. V is TRBV7-9 and J is TRBJ1-1; D might be TRBD1 (5 bases). With 4 bases removed from V and 4 bases from J, the gap between germline ends came to 13 bases. Germline assignment: CDR1 SEHNR and CDR2 FQNEAQ (reference sequence). The CDR3 length is 14 residues. The CDR3 DNA sequence: TGTGCCAGCAGCTCCACTCGACAGACCACTGAAGCTTTCTTT. This codes for CASSSTRQTTEAFF.

This clone was seen a handful of times. CDR3 amino acids: CASSLQRQGGDGYTF. The CDR3 bases are TGTGCCAGCAGCCTACAACGACAGGGGGGCGATGGCTACACCTTC. The chain has TRBV27 and TRBJ1-2, with TRBD1 matching over 9 bases. J gave up 6 bases and V 6 bases, and 11 bases lay outside the gene matches. Germline assignment: CDR1 MNHEY and CDR2 SMNVEV (reference sequence). The CDR3 runs to 15 residues.